The next 27 T cell receptor beta chains were all read from a single sample in a study of technical replicates of blood from several donors. Profiling relied on immunoSEQ multiplex PCR, and the TCRdb table lists in-frame clones only, not all of them. The data contain 40,000 to 60,000 clones, roughly 84% of them singletons. The sample was PBMCs. These receptors all come from a human donor in good health. Some clones in this sample may be carry-over from other donors' samples.

J is TRBJ2-7 and V is TRBV15; TRBD1 might be the D (5 bases). The germline V and J ends were trimmed by 0 bases and 6 bases, with 9 bases remaining between them. The V gene's germline CDR1 is LNHNV and CDR2 YYDKDF (reference sequence). CDR3 length equals 13 residues. Here the CDR3 reads CATSREYGAEQYF. In nucleotides, the CDR3 is TGTGCCACCAGCAGAGAATATGGGGCCGAGCAGTACTTC.

The chain has TRBV4-1 and TRBJ1-3, with a possible D match to TRBD1 (5 bases). The germline gives CDR1 MGHRA, CDR2 YSYEKL. The CDR3 length is 16 residues. V shed 3 bases and J shed 7 bases, with 19 bases lying between them. Written as DNA, the CDR3 is TGCGCCAGCAGCCAGGTGTCCACCCGCCGGGGGAACACCATATATTTT. Encoded protein: CASSQVSTRRGNTIYF.

The chain couples TRBV15 to TRBJ1-1, with D possibly being TRBD1 (5 bases). CDR1 is LNHNV and CDR2 is YYDKDF in the germline V gene (reference sequence). Trimming removed 3 bases at V and 3 bases at J, with 11 bases between. The CDR3 is made up of 14 amino acids. CDR3 loop: CATSSLPGDTEAFF. The CDR3 nucleotides are TGTGCCACCAGCAGTCTCCCGGGGGACACTGAAGCTTTCTTT. Full variable domain (missing parts from reference TRBV15 and TRBJ1-1): DAMVIQNPRYQVTQFGKPVTLSCSQTLNHNVMYWYQQKSSQAPKLLFHYYDKDFNNEADTPDNFQSRRPNTSFCFLDIRSPGLGDTAMYLCATSSLPGDTEAFFGQGTRLTVV.

The chain links TRBV10-3 to TRBJ1-2; D gene unclear. V lost 2 bases, J lost 4 bases, and 11 bases lay in between. Germline-derived CDR1 and CDR2 are ENHRY and SYGVKD. This CDR3 has 14 residues. For the CDR3, the DNA is TGTGCCATCAGTGAGAATCCTAGAGTCTATGGCTACACCTTC. Translating it yields CAISENPRVYGYTF.

This clone has just one count. This chain joins TRBV28 and TRBJ1-1; D may be TRBD1 (5 bases). The V gene lost 5 bases and the J gene lost 1 base, with 11 bases spanning the gap. This CDR3 contains 14 residues. Per the germline V gene, CDR1 is MDHEN and CDR2 is SYDVKM. The CDR3: CASSPAQANTEAFF. The DNA for the CDR3 is TGTGCCAGCAGTCCGGCACAGGCGAACACTGAAGCTTTCTTT. Supplemented by reference TRBV28 and TRBJ1-1, the full variable domain reads DVKVTQSSRYLVKRTGEKVFLECVQDMDHENMFWYRQDPGLGLRLIYFSYDVKMKEKGDIPEGYSVSREKKERFSLILESASTNQTSMYLCASSPAQANTEAFFGQGTRLTVV.

The rearrangement links TRBV29-1 to TRBJ1-5; 9 nucleotides match TRBD1. CDR1 is SQVTM and CDR2 is ANQGSEA in the germline V gene. J lost 6 bases, V lost 6 bases, and 6 bases had no gene match. This CDR3 has 13 residues. The CDR3 DNA is TGCAGCGTGCCGGGACAGGGCAGTCAGCCCCAGCATTTT. Encoded protein: CSVPGQGSQPQHF.

The V and J genes are TRBV7-2 and TRBJ2-1; D is unclear. V shed 5 bases and J shed 0 bases, with 11 bases lying between them. The CDR3 is 15 residues long. CDR1 is SGHTA and CDR2 is FQGNSA in the germline V gene. This CDR3 is CASSPYGNSYNEQFF. CDR3 coding DNA: TGTGCCAGCAGCCCCTACGGTAACTCCTACAATGAGCAGTTCTTC.

The chain links TRBV6-5 to TRBJ1-1, with D hard to call. The germline V gene has CDR1 MNHEY and CDR2 SVGAGI. The CDR3 is made up of 13 amino acids. V dropped 2 bases and J dropped 3 bases, with 7 bases sitting between them. This CDR3 is CASSYEAYTEAFF. The DNA of the CDR3 is TGTGCCAGCAGTTACGAGGCCTACACTGAAGCTTTCTTT.

About this clone itself: Other DNA sequences in this specimen translate into the identical CDR3. V usage is TRBV19 and J usage is TRBJ1-2; the match to TRBD1 covers 7 bases. Trimming cost V 3 bases and J 5 bases; bases outside gene matches: 6. The CDR3 loop spans 14 amino acids. The germline CDR1 and CDR2 sequences are LNHDA and SQIVND (reference sequence). The CDR3 protein is CASSILAGGYGYTF. Here the CDR3 DNA reads TGTGCCAGTAGTATCTTGGCAGGGGGGTATGGCTACACCTTC.

The sample holds a few counts of this clone. The chain joins TRBV30 to TRBJ1-1; D is perhaps TRBD1 (5 bases). The V end was cut by 2 bases, the J end by 4 bases, with 11 bases between. The V gene's germline CDR1 is GTSNPN and CDR2 SVGIG (reference sequence). This CDR3 spans 13 amino acids. The CDR3 is CAWSTGVGTEAFF. The CDR3 nucleotides read TGTGCCTGGAGTACAGGAGTAGGCACTGAAGCTTTCTTT.

V gene TRBV5-1 combines with J gene TRBJ1-1, with unresolved D. CDR3 length: 14 amino acids. Trimming cost V 1 base and J 6 bases, with 13 bases left between them. CDR1 SGHRS and CDR2 YFSETQ come from the germline V gene. CDR3 nucleotides: TGCGCCAGCAGCTTGTGGTACGGGGTGGCTGAAGCTTTCTTT. It yields the protein CASSLWYGVAEAFF.

The chain recombines TRBV7-8 with TRBJ1-2; D may be TRBD1 (6 bases). V was cut by 4 bases and J by 0 bases, with 12 bases left in between. The germline V gene has CDR1 SGHVS and CDR2 FQNEAQ. This CDR3 is built from 15 residues. In DNA form, the CDR3 reads TGTGCCAGCAGCTCGTCGGACAGAACTAACTATGGCTACACCTTC. This codes for CASSSSDRTNYGYTF.

This clone was found once. The V call is TRBV7-9, the J call TRBJ2-7; 8 bases are shared with TRBD2. V gave up 2 bases and J gave up 6 bases; unmatched junction bases: 9. The CDR3 consists of 15 residues. Germline CDR1 SEHNR, CDR2 FQNEAQ (reference sequence). The CDR3 reads CASSLWIAGNGEQYF. The CDR3 DNA reads as TGTGCCAGCAGCTTATGGATAGCGGGGAATGGCGAGCAGTACTTC.

This clone appeared a few times. Other DNA sequences in the same sample also yield this CDR3. This chain links TRBV4-3 with TRBJ1-4; tentative D call: TRBD1 (5 bases). This CDR3 is built from 15 residues. Trimming took 0 bases from V and 7 from J, leaving 12 bases between them. Germline loops: CDR1 LGHNA, CDR2 YSLEER. CDR3 residues: CASSQEQGRGEKLFF. DNA of the CDR3: TGCGCCAGCAGCCAAGAGCAGGGCCGAGGTGAAAAACTGTTTTTT.

The rearrangement uses TRBV2 and TRBJ2-7; TRBD1 agrees at 10 bases. The CDR3 extends over 15 amino acids. Trimming removed 5 bases from V and 3 bases from J; junction bases left unmatched: 7. CDR1 and CDR2 (germline): SNHLY, FYNNEI. The CDR3 protein is CASSWDRGPHYEQYF. CDR3 coding DNA: TGTGCCAGCAGTTGGGACAGGGGACCCCACTACGAGCAGTACTTC.

The chain uses TRBV5-1 and TRBJ2-1; 7 nucleotides agree with TRBD1. The CDR3 contains 16 residues. Germline V gives CDR1 SGHRS, CDR2 YFSETQ. With 4 bases clipped from V and 5 bases from J, the junction kept 12 bases outside the gene matches. The CDR3 is CASSKRPQGDHNEQFF. The CDR3 DNA sequence: TGCGCCAGCAGCAAGCGACCTCAGGGGGACCACAATGAGCAGTTCTTC.

In DNA, the CDR3 is TGCGCCAGCAGCCAAGATTTCAGCAGGGAAAAACTGTTTTTT. Translated, it gives CASSQDFSREKLFF. This rearrangement joins TRBV4-3 to TRBJ1-4; D is ambiguous. Germline V lookup: CDR1 LGHNA, CDR2 YSLEER. Trimming stripped 0 bases from V and 8 bases from J, with 10 bases between. The CDR3 loop spans 14 amino acids.

The chain uses TRBV4-1 and TRBJ1-5; D uncertain. CDR3 length: 15 residues. The germline V gene encodes CDR1 MGHRA and CDR2 YSYEKL. V was shortened by 6 bases and J by 0 bases, with 12 bases between the two germline ends. The CDR3 sequence is CASRHSLDSNQPQHF. CDR3 sequence (DNA): TGCGCCAGCAGACACTCCCTAGATAGCAATCAGCCCCAGCATTTT.

The chain is built from TRBV18 and TRBJ2-7; 8 bases match TRBD1. This CDR3 has 15 residues. Germline V gene data show CDR1 as KGHSH and CDR2 as LQKENI. With V trimmed by 4 bases and J by 1 base, 6 bases remained unmatched. The CDR3 sequence: CASSLDRGSSYEQYF. The CDR3 DNA reads as TGTGCCAGCTCACTTGACAGGGGATCATCCTACGAGCAGTACTTC.

V is TRBV7-9 and J is TRBJ1-2, with D uncertain. Germline V lookup: CDR1 SEHNR, CDR2 FQNEAQ (reference sequence). The CDR3 covers 15 residues. Trimming shortened V by 1 base and J by 2 bases, and 11 bases separated the two germline ends. CDR3 region: CASSLVWQENYGYTF. The CDR3 DNA reads TGTGCCAGCAGCTTAGTTTGGCAGGAAAACTATGGCTACACCTTC.

This chain connects TRBV5-1 to TRBJ1-6, with D hard to call. CDR3 size: 13 residues. Looked up from germline, CDR1 is SGHRS and CDR2 is YFSETQ. The V end lost 0 bases, the J end lost 9 bases, and 7 bases lay between the germline ends. The CDR3 region has the DNA TGCGCCAGCAGCTTGGGAGTAATTTCACCCCTCCACTTT. Translating gives CASSLGVISPLHF.

The chain has TRBV7-3 and TRBJ2-3; 7 bases fit TRBD2. Trimming removed 5 bases from V and 1 base from J; junction bases left unmatched: 6. The CDR3 covers 15 residues. Germline CDR1 is SGHTA and CDR2 is FQGTGA. The CDR3 DNA follows: TGTGCCAGCAGCCCGGGGAGGGGTCGCACAGATACGCAGTATTTT. Amino acid sequence: CASSPGRGRTDTQYF.

The chain links TRBV5-6 to TRBJ1-6, with 7 bases lining up with TRBD1. Germline CDR1 SGHDT, CDR2 YYEEEE. The CDR3 has 16 amino acids. After removal of 0 bases from V and 7 bases from J, the junction contained 7 bases not matched to a gene. The CDR3 DNA sequence: TGTGCCAGCAGCTTGGCCCCGACAGGGTCGAATTCACCCCTCCACTTT. Translation gives CASSLAPTGSNSPLHF.

The chain recombines TRBV2 with TRBJ1-5; no definite D call. The CDR3 is 13 residues long. V was clipped by 3 bases and J by 7 bases, with 10 bases between them. Germline V lookup: CDR1 SNHLY, CDR2 FYNNEI. CDR3 in amino acids: CASSDTGRQPQHF. In DNA form, the CDR3 reads TGTGCCAGCAGTGATACGGGTCGACAGCCCCAGCATTTT. Full variable domain (remainder filled in from reference TRBV2 and TRBJ1-5): EPEVTQTPSHQVTQMGQEVILRCVPISNHLYFYWYRQILGQKVEFLVSFYNNEISEKSEIFDDQFSVERPDGSNFTLKIRSTKLEDSAMYFCASSDTGRQPQHFGDGTRLSIL.

J is TRBJ1-2 and V is TRBV27; 8 nucleotides line up with TRBD1. The trim removed 3 bases at V and 4 bases at J, leaving 4 bases unmatched. There are 14 residues in the CDR3. CDR1 and CDR2 from the germline V gene are MNHEY and SMNVEV (reference sequence). The CDR3 here is CASSLSDRGYGYTF. In DNA form, the CDR3 reads TGTGCCAGCAGTTTGTCCGACAGGGGCTATGGCTACACCTTC.

This chain connects TRBV6-4 to TRBJ1-3, with D possibly being TRBD1 (5 bases). V dropped 0 bases and J dropped 0 bases, with 21 bases sitting between them. The CDR3 loop spans 20 amino acids. CDR1 is MRHNA and CDR2 is SNTAGT in the germline V gene. The CDR3 DNA reads as TGTGCCAGCAGTGACTCGAGCAAGGGGCGGGGTAGGGGCTCTGGAAACACCATATATTTT. Its protein is CASSDSSKGRGRGSGNTIYF.

This clone has just one count. The V gene is TRBV15, the J gene TRBJ2-7; 9 bases are a match to TRBD2. CDR1 and CDR2 from the germline V gene are LNHNV and YYDKDF (reference sequence). V gave up 1 base and J gave up 1 base; unmatched junction bases: 2. This CDR3 has 15 residues. The CDR3 loop is CATSRVTSGSYEQYF. The CDR3 DNA follows: TGTGCCACCAGCAGAGTGACTAGCGGTTCCTACGAGCAGTACTTC.